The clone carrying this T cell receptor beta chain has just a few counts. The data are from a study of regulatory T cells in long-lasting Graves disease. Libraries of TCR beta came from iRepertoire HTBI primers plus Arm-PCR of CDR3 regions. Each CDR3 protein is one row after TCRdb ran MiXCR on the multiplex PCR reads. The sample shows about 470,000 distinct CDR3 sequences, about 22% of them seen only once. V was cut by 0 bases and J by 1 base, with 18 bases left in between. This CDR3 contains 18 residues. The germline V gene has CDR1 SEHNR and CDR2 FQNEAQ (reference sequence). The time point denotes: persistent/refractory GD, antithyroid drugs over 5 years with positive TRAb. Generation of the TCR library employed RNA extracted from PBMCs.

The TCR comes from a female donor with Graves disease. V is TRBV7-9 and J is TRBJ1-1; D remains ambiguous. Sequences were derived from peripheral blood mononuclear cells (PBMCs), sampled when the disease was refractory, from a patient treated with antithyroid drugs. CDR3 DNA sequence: TGTGCCAGCAGCTTAGCGAGCTCGTGGGAGGAGAAGAACACTGAAGCTTTCTTT. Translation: CASSLASSWEEKNTEAFF.